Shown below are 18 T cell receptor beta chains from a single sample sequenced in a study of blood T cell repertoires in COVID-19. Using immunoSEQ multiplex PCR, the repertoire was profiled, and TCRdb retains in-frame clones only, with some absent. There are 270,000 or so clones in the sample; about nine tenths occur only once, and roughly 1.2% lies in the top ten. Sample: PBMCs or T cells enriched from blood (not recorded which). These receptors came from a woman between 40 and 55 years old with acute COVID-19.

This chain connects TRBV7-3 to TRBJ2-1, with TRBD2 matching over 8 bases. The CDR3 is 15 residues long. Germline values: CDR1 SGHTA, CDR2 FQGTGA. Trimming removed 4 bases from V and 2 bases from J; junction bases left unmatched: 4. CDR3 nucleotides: TGTGCCAGCAGCTCCGGACTAGCAACCTACAATGAGCAGTTCTTC. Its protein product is CASSSGLATYNEQFF.

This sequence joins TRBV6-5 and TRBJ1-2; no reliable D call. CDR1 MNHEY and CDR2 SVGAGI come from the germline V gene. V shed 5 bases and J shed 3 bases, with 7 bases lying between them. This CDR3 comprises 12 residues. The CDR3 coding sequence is TGTGCCAGCAGTACCCGGTACTATGGCTACACCTTC. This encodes CASSTRYYGYTF.

CDR3 residues: CATRGLDNEQFF. The CDR3, as DNA: TGTGCCACCAGAGGACTGGACAATGAGCAGTTCTTC. The chain uses TRBV24-1 and TRBJ2-1, with D possibly being TRBD2 (5 bases). The CDR3 sequence is 12 residues long. The germline V gene encodes CDR1 KGHDR and CDR2 SFDVKD. With 7 bases removed from V and 5 bases from J, the gap between germline ends came to 8 bases.

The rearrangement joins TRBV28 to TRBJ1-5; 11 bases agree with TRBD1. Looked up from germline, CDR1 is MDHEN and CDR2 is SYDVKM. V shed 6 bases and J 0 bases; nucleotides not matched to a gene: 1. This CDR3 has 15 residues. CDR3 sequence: CASSGTGGSNQPQHF. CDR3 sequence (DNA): TGTGCCAGCAGCGGGACAGGGGGTAGCAATCAGCCCCAGCATTTT.

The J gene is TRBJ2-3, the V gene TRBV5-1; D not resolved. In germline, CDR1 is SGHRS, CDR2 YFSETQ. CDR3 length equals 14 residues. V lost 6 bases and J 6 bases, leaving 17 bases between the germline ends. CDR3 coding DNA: TGCGCCAGCAACTTTTTGACAAGGTGGGATACGCAGTATTTT. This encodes CASNFLTRWDTQYF.

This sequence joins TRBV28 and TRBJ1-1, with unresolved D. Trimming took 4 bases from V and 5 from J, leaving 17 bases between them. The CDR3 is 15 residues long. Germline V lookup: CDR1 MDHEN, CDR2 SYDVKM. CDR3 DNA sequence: TGTGCCAGCAGTTCCCCCCCCGGGGAAGGAACTGAAGCTTTCTTT. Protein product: CASSSPPGEGTEAFF.

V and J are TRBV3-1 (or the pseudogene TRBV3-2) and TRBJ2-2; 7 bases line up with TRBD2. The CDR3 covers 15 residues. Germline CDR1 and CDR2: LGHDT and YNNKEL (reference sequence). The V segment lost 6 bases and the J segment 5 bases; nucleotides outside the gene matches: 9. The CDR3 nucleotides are TGTGCCAGCAGTCGGCTTACGGGAGGTACCGGGGAGCTGTTTTTT. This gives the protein CASSRLTGGTGELFF.

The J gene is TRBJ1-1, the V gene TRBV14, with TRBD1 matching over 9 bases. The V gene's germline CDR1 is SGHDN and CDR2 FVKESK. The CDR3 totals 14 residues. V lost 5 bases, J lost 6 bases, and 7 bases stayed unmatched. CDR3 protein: CASSTRDRVAEAFF. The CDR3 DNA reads TGTGCCAGCAGCACCCGGGACAGGGTGGCTGAAGCTTTCTTT.

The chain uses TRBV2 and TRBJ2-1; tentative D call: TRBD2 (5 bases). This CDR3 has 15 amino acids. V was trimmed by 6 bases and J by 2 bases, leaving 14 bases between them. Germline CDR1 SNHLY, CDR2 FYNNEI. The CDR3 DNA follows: TGTGCCAGCAGGCCTAGCCTACTGACCTACAATGAGCAGTTCTTC. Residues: CASRPSLLTYNEQFF.

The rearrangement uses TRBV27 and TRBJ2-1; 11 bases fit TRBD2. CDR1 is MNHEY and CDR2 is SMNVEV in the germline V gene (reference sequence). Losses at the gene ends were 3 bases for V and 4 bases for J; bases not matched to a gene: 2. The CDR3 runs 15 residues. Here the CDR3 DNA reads TGTGCCAGCAGTTTCGGACTAGCGGGTTACAATGAGCAGTTCTTC. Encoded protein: CASSFGLAGYNEQFF.

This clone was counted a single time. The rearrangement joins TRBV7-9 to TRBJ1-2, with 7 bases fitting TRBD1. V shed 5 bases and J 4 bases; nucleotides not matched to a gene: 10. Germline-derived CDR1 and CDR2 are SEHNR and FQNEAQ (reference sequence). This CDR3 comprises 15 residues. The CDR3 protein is CASSRLQGSGYGYTF. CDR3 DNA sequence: TGTGCCAGCAGCAGACTACAGGGGTCGGGCTATGGCTACACCTTC.

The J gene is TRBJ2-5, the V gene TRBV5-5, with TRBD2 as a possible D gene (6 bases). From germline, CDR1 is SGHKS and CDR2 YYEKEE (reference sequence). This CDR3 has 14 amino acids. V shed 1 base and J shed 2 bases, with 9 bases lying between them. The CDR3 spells CASSLNGLQETQYF. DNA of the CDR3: TGTGCCAGCAGCTTGAACGGACTACAAGAGACCCAGTACTTC.

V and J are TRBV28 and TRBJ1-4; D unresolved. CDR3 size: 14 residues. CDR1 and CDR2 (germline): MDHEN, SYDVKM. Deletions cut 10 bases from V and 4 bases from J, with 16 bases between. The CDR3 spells CATSGPPDNEKLFF. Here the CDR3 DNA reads TGTGCCACCTCTGGGCCGCCGGATAATGAAAAACTGTTTTTT.

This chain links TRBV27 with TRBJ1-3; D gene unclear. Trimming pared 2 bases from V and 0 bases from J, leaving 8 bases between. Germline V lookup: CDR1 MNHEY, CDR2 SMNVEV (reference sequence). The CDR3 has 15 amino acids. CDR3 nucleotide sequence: TGTGCCAGCAGTTTAACCATGAGCTCTGGAAACACCATATATTTT. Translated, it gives CASSLTMSSGNTIYF.

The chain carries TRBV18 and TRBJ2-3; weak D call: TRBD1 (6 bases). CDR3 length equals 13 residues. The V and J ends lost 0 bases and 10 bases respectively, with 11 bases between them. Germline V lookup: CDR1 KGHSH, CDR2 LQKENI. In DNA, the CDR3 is TGTGCCAGCTCACCACCGACAGGACTGGCGCAGTATTTT. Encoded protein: CASSPPTGLAQYF.

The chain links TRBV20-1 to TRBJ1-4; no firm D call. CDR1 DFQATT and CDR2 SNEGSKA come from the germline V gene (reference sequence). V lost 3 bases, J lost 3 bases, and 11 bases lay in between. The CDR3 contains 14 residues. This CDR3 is CSASFGTANEKLFF. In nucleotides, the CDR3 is TGCAGTGCTAGTTTTGGTACGGCTAATGAAAAACTGTTTTTT.

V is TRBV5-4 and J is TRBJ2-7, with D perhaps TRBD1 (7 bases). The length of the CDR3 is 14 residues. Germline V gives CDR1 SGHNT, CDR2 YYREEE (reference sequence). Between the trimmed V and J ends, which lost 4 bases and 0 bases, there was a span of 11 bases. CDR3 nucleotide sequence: TGTGCCAGCAGCGCGGGACAGAGCTCCTACGAGCAGTACTTC. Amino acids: CASSAGQSSYEQYF.

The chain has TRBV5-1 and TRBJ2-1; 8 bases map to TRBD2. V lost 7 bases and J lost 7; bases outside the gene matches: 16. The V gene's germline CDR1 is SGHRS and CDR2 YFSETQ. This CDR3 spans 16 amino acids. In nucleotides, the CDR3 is TGCGCCAGCGAACTCGGGGCGGGAGGCTCCGTTAATGAGCAGTTCTTC. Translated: CASELGAGGSVNEQFF. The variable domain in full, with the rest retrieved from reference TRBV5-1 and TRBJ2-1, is KAGVTQTPRYLIKTRGQQVTLSCSPISGHRSVSWYQQTPGQGLQFLFEYFSETQRNKGNFPGRFSGRQFSNSRSEMNVSTLELGDSALYLCASELGAGGSVNEQFFGPGTRLTVL.